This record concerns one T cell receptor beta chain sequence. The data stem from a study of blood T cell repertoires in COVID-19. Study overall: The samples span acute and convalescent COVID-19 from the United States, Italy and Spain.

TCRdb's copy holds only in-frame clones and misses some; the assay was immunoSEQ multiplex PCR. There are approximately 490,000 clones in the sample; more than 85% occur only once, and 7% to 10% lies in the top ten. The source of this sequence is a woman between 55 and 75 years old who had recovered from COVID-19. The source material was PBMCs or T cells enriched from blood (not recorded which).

The CDR3 DNA sequence: TGTGCCAGCAGCGCCCTAGGGGGTAGCAATCAGCCCCAGCATTTT. Residues: CASSALGGSNQPQHF. The V and J genes are TRBV9 and TRBJ1-5; tentative D call: TRBD1 (6 bases). Looked up from germline, CDR1 is SGDLS and CDR2 is YYNGEE. V lost 3 bases to trimming and J lost 0 bases, with 10 bases between them. This CDR3 region has 15 residues.